Listed here are 29 T cell receptor beta chains from one sample, sequenced in a study of T cell responses to AZD1222 COVID-19 vaccine. Clones were sequenced by immunoSEQ multiplex PCR, and TCRdb holds only the in-frame ones, with some missing. The data show about 77,000 clones, roughly nine tenths seen once. The input for sequencing was peripheral blood, taken 28 days after the second AZD1222 dose. Receptor source: an adult who received the AZD1222 COVID-19 vaccine.

The chain couples TRBV19 to TRBJ2-7; TRBD1 matches at 11 bases. The germline V gene encodes CDR1 LNHDA and CDR2 SQIVND (reference sequence). The junction had 20 bases not matched to a gene; V was cut back by 4 bases and J by 6 bases. This CDR3 contains 19 residues. As DNA, the CDR3 is TGTGCCAGTAGTAAGGACAGGGGGCCCGTTTCGAGGGATAGCGGCGAGCAGTACTTC. The encoded protein is CASSKDRGPVSRDSGEQYF.

This clone occurred once. V usage is TRBV5-1 and J usage is TRBJ1-4; D is perhaps TRBD1 (6 bases). The CDR3 extends over 14 amino acids. Per germline, CDR1 SGHRS and CDR2 YFSETQ. The germline V and J ends were trimmed by 3 bases and 7 bases, with 13 bases remaining between them. In DNA, the CDR3 is TGCGCCAGCAGCTCGACAGGCACCCCTGAAAAACTGTTTTTT. Translation: CASSSTGTPEKLFF.

This clone was recorded only once. The chain links TRBV10-3 to TRBJ1-2; possible D gene TRBD1, 5 bases. The germline V gene encodes CDR1 ENHRY and CDR2 SYGVKD. This CDR3 has 14 residues. Deletions cut 6 bases from V and 1 base from J, with 12 bases between. Here the CDR3 reads CAISEEGINYGYTF. DNA for the CDR3: TGTGCCATCAGCGAAGAGGGGATTAACTATGGCTACACCTTC.

The chain employs TRBV18 and TRBJ2-1; tentative D call: TRBD1 (5 bases). This CDR3 is built from 15 residues. V lost 6 bases and J 0 bases, leaving 12 bases between the germline ends. CDR1 and CDR2 from the germline V gene are KGHSH and LQKENI. CDR3 sequence: CASSLRQSSYNEQFF. DNA for the CDR3: TGTGCCAGCTCTCTAAGACAGAGCTCCTACAATGAGCAGTTCTTC. Combining the CDR3 with reference TRBV18 and TRBJ2-1 gives the whole variable domain NAGVMQNPRHLVRRRGQEARLRCSPMKGHSHVYWYRQLPEEGLKFMVYLQKENIIDESGMPKERFSAEFPKEGPSILRIQQVVRGDSAAYFCASSLRQSSYNEQFFGPGTRLTVL.

The V and J genes are TRBV19 and TRBJ2-7; 8 bases agree with TRBD2. CDR3 length: 15 residues. V lost 10 bases, J lost 0 bases, and 11 bases stayed unmatched. Germline assignment: CDR1 LNHDA and CDR2 SQIVND (reference sequence). The CDR3 loop reads CATKLAERSSYEQYF. DNA of the CDR3: TGTGCCACCAAACTAGCGGAGAGGTCCTCCTACGAGCAGTACTTC.

The chain employs TRBV19 and TRBJ2-2; D not resolved. CDR3 size: 12 residues. The V gene's germline CDR1 is LNHDA and CDR2 SQIVND (reference sequence). The V end was cut by 6 bases, the J end by 2 bases, with 4 bases between. CDR3 loop: CASRENTGELFF. CDR3 in DNA: TGTGCCAGTAGAGAAAACACCGGGGAGCTGTTTTTT. The full variable domain, with the rest looked up from reference TRBV19 and TRBJ2-2, is DGGITQSPKYLFRKEGQNVTLSCEQNLNHDAMYWYRQDPGQGLRLIYYSQIVNDFQKGDIAEGYSVSREKKESFPLTVTSAQKNPTAFYLCASRENTGELFFGEGSRLTVL.

J is TRBJ2-5 and V is TRBV6-2 or TRBV6-3; perhaps TRBD2 as D (6 bases). Germline V gene data show CDR1 as MNHEY and CDR2 as SVGEGT. Between the trimmed V and J ends, which lost 2 bases and 7 bases, there was a span of 8 bases. This CDR3 spans 12 amino acids. CDR3 region: CASSYHGGTQYF. In nucleotides, the CDR3 is TGTGCCAGCAGTTACCACGGGGGGACCCAGTACTTC.

The CDR3 sequence: CASSIAHIGNQETQYF. In DNA form, the CDR3 reads TGTGCCAGTAGTATAGCGCACATTGGGAACCAAGAGACCCAGTACTTC. The genes are TRBV19 and TRBJ2-5; no definite D call. This CDR3 contains 16 residues. The V and J ends lost 1 base and 0 bases respectively, with 12 bases between them. Germline V lookup: CDR1 LNHDA, CDR2 SQIVND (reference sequence).

The rearrangement links TRBV30 to TRBJ2-7; TRBD1 matches 9 bases. Germline lookup yields CDR1 GTSNPN and CDR2 SVGIG (reference sequence). The V segment lost 0 bases and the J segment 2 bases; nucleotides outside the gene matches: 5. The CDR3 sequence is 15 residues long. The CDR3 region has the DNA TGTGCCTGGAGTGTGGACAGGGGTAAAACCTACGAGCAGTACTTC. As protein: CAWSVDRGKTYEQYF.

The J gene is TRBJ1-1, the V gene TRBV20-1; TRBD1 matches 10 bases. The CDR3 runs to 18 residues. Trimming cost V 3 bases and J 4 bases; bases outside gene matches: 17. The germline V gene encodes CDR1 DFQATT and CDR2 SNEGSKA (reference sequence). The DNA for the CDR3 is TGCAGTGCTAGTCAATCTCCGGGACAGGGGCCGGAGTTCACTGAAGCTTTCTTT. Amino acid sequence: CSASQSPGQGPEFTEAFF.

The chain is built from TRBV12-3 or TRBV12-4 and TRBJ1-2; D is unresolved. The CDR3 is 11 amino acids. V lost 4 bases, J lost 7 bases, and 7 bases lay in between. CDR3 protein: CASSYDRGYTF. In DNA, the CDR3 is TGTGCCAGCAGTTATGACCGTGGCTACACCTTC.

CDR3 sequence (DNA): TGTGCCAGCAGCTTCGACCCCACCGGGACAGGGGGCTTCGAGTATGGCTACACCTTC. It codes for CASSFDPTGTGGFEYGYTF. This chain uses TRBV7-8 with TRBJ1-2; TRBD1 aligns across 12 bases. Trimming cost V 3 bases and J 5 bases; bases outside gene matches: 16. Germline V gene sequence: CDR1 SGHVS, CDR2 FQNEAQ. The CDR3 runs 19 residues. The full variable domain, its missing parts supplied by reference TRBV7-8 and TRBJ1-2, is GAGVSQSPRYKVAKRGQDVALRCDPISGHVSLFWYQQALGQGPEFLTYFQNEAQLDKSGLPSDRFFAERPEGSVSTLKIQRTQQEDSAVYLCASSFDPTGTGGFEYGYTFGSGTRLTVV.

This clone was seen only once. This rearrangement joins TRBV19 to TRBJ2-1; possible D gene TRBD1, 5 bases. Germline CDR1 is LNHDA and CDR2 is SQIVND (reference sequence). CDR3 length: 14 residues. V lost 7 bases to trimming and J lost 6 bases, with 16 bases between them. The DNA of the CDR3 is TGTGCCAGTACCACAGGACCCGCTGGCAATGAGCAGTTCTTC. This gives the protein CASTTGPAGNEQFF.

This chain connects TRBV14 to TRBJ2-2; 8 positions agree with TRBD1. The trim removed 4 bases at V and 1 base at J, leaving 8 bases unmatched. CDR3 length: 17 residues. Germline CDR1 is SGHDN and CDR2 is FVKESK. Here the CDR3 reads CASSRYFRGRNTGELFF. In DNA form, the CDR3 reads TGTGCCAGCAGCCGATATTTCAGGGGGCGGAACACCGGGGAGCTGTTTTTT. Using reference TRBV14 and TRBJ2-2 for the parts outside the CDR3, the full variable domain is EAGVTQFPSHSVIEKGQTVTLRCDPISGHDNLYWYRRVMGKEIKFLLHFVKESKQDESGMPNNRFLAERTGGTYSTLKVQPAELEDSGVYFCASSRYFRGRNTGELFFGEGSRLTVL.

The V call is TRBV4-2, the J call TRBJ2-5; D might be TRBD1 (5 bases). The CDR3 is 15 residues long. CDR1 is LGHNA, CDR2 YNFKEQ, per germline. The V gene lost 0 bases and the J gene lost 1 base, with 9 bases spanning the gap. The CDR3 region is CASSQDKGFQETQYF. For the CDR3, the DNA is TGTGCCAGCAGCCAAGATAAGGGGTTCCAAGAGACCCAGTACTTC.

This chain connects TRBV9 to TRBJ1-1; 8 nucleotides align to TRBD1. The CDR3 is 14 amino acids. Trimming at V came to 4 bases and at J to 4 bases, leaving 6 bases not matched to a gene. Germline V CDR1 and CDR2: SGDLS, YYNGEE. In DNA form, the CDR3 reads TGTGCCAGCAGCCTTAAACAGGGGGGCACTGAAGCTTTCTTT. Its translation: CASSLKQGGTEAFF.

The chain has TRBV6-1 and TRBJ1-5; a weak D match, TRBD1 (5 bases). CDR1 is MNHNS, CDR2 SASEGT, per germline. The CDR3 is made up of 14 amino acids. Trimming pared 8 bases from V and 7 bases from J, leaving 18 bases between. In DNA form, the CDR3 reads TGTGCCAGCCGGACGGGCGGGGACGGGCAGCCCCAGCATTTT. Translating it yields CASRTGGDGQPQHF.

The CDR3 DNA reads as TGTGCCAGCAGCTTAGCTTCATACAGGGGGTCCGGCTACACCTTC. As protein: CASSLASYRGSGYTF. V usage is TRBV7-9 and J usage is TRBJ1-2; 8 bases fit TRBD1. The germline V gene encodes CDR1 SEHNR and CDR2 FQNEAQ (reference sequence). This CDR3 has 15 residues. V was clipped by 0 bases and J by 8 bases; unmatched bases: 8. The full variable domain, in which reference TRBV7-9 and TRBJ1-2 provide the parts outside the CDR3, is DTGVSQNPRHKITKRGQNVTFRCDPISEHNRLYWYRQTLGQGPEFLTYFQNEAQLEKSRLLSDRFSAERPKGSFSTLEIQRTEQGDSAMYLCASSLASYRGSGYTFGSGTRLTVV.

CDR3 coding DNA: TGTGCCAGCAGCCACGGGACTAGCGGAAGGGAGACCCAGTACTTC. Translated, it gives CASSHGTSGRETQYF. The J gene is TRBJ2-5, the V gene TRBV14; 11 nucleotides agree with TRBD2. Trimming cost V 3 bases and J 5 bases; bases outside gene matches: 5. Germline V gene sequence: CDR1 SGHDN, CDR2 FVKESK. The CDR3 consists of 15 residues.

The sample holds one count of this clone. The V call is TRBV28, the J call TRBJ2-6; no clear D gene. The germline V and J ends were trimmed by 6 bases and 4 bases, with 10 bases remaining between them. This CDR3 contains 14 residues. Germline V gene data show CDR1 as MDHEN and CDR2 as SYDVKM. Here the CDR3 reads CASRAARGANVLTF. The DNA for the CDR3 is TGTGCCAGCAGGGCAGCCAGGGGGGCCAACGTCCTGACTTTC.

The chain carries TRBV19 and TRBJ1-2; unclear D gene. Germline CDR1 LNHDA, CDR2 SQIVND (reference sequence). The CDR3 is 14 amino acids. The V gene lost 1 base and the J gene lost 8 bases, with 14 bases spanning the gap. The CDR3 coding sequence is TGTGCCAGTAGTATAGTACAGCCGCTACGGGGCTACACCTTC. It codes for CASSIVQPLRGYTF.

The rearrangement joins TRBV28 to TRBJ1-4; 8 nucleotides align to TRBD1. Germline CDR1 reads MDHEN; CDR2 reads SYDVKM. CDR3 length: 14 amino acids. V shed 7 bases, J shed 4 bases, and the junction held 5 bases outside the gene matches. This chain's CDR3 is CASTIDRGNEKLFF. Written as DNA, the CDR3 is TGTGCCAGCACCATAGACAGGGGTAATGAAAAACTGTTTTTT.

This clone occurred once. The rearrangement joins TRBV6-5 to TRBJ2-7; D possibly matches TRBD1 or TRBD2 (5 bases each). The length of the CDR3 is 12 residues. CDR1 is MNHEY, CDR2 SVGAGI, per germline. The V gene lost 5 bases and the J gene lost 12 bases, with 17 bases spanning the gap. This chain's CDR3 is CASSHRDRRWYF. CDR3 in DNA: TGTGCCAGCAGTCATAGGGACCGGCGATGGTACTTC.

J is TRBJ2-1 and V is TRBV5-6; TRBD2 aligns across 9 bases. CDR1 is SGHDT and CDR2 is YYEEEE in the germline V gene. The CDR3 sequence is 16 residues long. J gave up 6 bases and V 1 base, and 8 bases lay outside the gene matches. CDR3 coding DNA: TGTGCCAGCAGCTTGCTTCCTAGCGGGATGTCCAATGAGCAGTTCTTC. It yields the protein CASSLLPSGMSNEQFF.

This chain connects TRBV28 to TRBJ2-1; TRBD1 or TRBD2 may be the D gene (7 bases each). Germline CDR1 MDHEN, CDR2 SYDVKM. The CDR3 sequence is 15 residues long. V dropped 2 bases and J dropped 4 bases, with 12 bases sitting between them. The CDR3 is CASSLPGGGYNEQFF. CDR3 DNA: TGTGCCAGCAGTTTACCAGGGGGGGGGTACAATGAGCAGTTCTTC.

V gene TRBV7-9 combines with J gene TRBJ1-1; no clear D. V gave up 1 base and J gave up 11 bases, with 11 bases separating them. This CDR3 is built from 12 residues. The germline gives CDR1 SEHNR, CDR2 FQNEAQ (reference sequence). CDR3 in DNA: TGTGCCAGCAGCTTAGTTGGGTTAGGCGCTTTCTTT. This encodes CASSLVGLGAFF.

The CDR3 sequence is CASSQTLGGSNEKLFF. The CDR3 DNA reads as TGTGCCAGCAGCCAAACCCTAGGGGGGTCTAATGAAAAACTGTTTTTT. The J gene is TRBJ1-4, the V gene TRBV7-9, with TRBD1 as a possible D gene (6 bases). The CDR3 runs 16 residues. The V and J ends lost 5 bases and 3 bases respectively, with 16 bases between them. The V gene's germline CDR1 is SEHNR and CDR2 FQNEAQ (reference sequence). The whole variable domain, filled in from reference TRBV7-9 and TRBJ1-4, reads DTGVSQNPRHKITKRGQNVTFRCDPISEHNRLYWYRQTLGQGPEFLTYFQNEAQLEKSRLLSDRFSAERPKGSFSTLEIQRTEQGDSAMYLCASSQTLGGSNEKLFFGSGTQLSVL.

This clone was seen a handful of times. The V call is TRBV18, the J call TRBJ1-2; the D is unclear. V was clipped by 4 bases and J by 4 bases, with 7 bases between them. The CDR3 runs 12 residues. The V gene's germline CDR1 is KGHSH and CDR2 LQKENI. The CDR3 nucleotides are TGTGCCAGCTCACAGGTTGGCTATGGCTACACCTTC. Amino acids: CASSQVGYGYTF.

The CDR3 DNA reads as TGTGCCAGCTCACCAGGCAGGTGGGACACTGAAGCTTTCTTT. Amino acids: CASSPGRWDTEAFF. V gene TRBV18 combines with J gene TRBJ1-1; D ambiguous. With 2 bases removed from V and 3 bases from J, the gap between germline ends came to 10 bases. The germline V gene has CDR1 KGHSH and CDR2 LQKENI. The CDR3 is 14 amino acids.